Listed here are 21 T cell receptor beta chains from one sample, sequenced in a study of blood T cell repertoires in COVID-19. Generated by immunoSEQ multiplex PCR, the TCRdb table keeps only in-frame clones and is missing some. Among approximately 110,000 clones, roughly 69% were seen once, and the ten largest hold around 6.3%. The sample was peripheral blood. All receptors derive from a man aged 80 or over with acute or convalescent COVID-19.

The DNA for the CDR3 is TGTGCCAGCAGCTTTCGCGCCGGGCCCCAGCATTTT. Amino acids: CASSFRAGPQHF. The chain is built from TRBV7-2 and TRBJ1-5; D unresolved. Germline values: CDR1 SGHTA, CDR2 FQGNSA. CDR3 length: 12 residues. V lost 3 bases to trimming and J lost 9 bases, with 9 bases between them.

The genes are TRBV7-3 and TRBJ1-1, with D tentatively TRBD1 (6 bases). CDR1 and CDR2 (germline): SGHTA, FQGTGA. The V end was cut by 5 bases, the J end by 3 bases, with 10 bases between. This CDR3 is built from 13 residues. For the CDR3, the DNA is TGTGCCAGCAGCACCAAGGGGGACACTGAAGCTTTCTTT. It yields the protein CASSTKGDTEAFF.

V gene TRBV7-3 combines with J gene TRBJ2-1; TRBD2 matches at 7 bases. Germline V gene data show CDR1 as SGHTA and CDR2 as FQGTGA. The CDR3 has 14 residues. V dropped 1 base and J dropped 9; count of bases not matched to a gene: 6. CDR3 sequence reads: CASSLRGGSSEQFF. CDR3 nucleotide sequence: TGTGCCAGCAGCTTAAGGGGCGGGAGTAGTGAGCAGTTCTTC.

The rearrangement links TRBV4-3 to TRBJ2-5, with TRBD2 identical over 8 bases. Germline V gene data show CDR1 as LGHNA and CDR2 as YSLEER. The CDR3 is 15 residues long. Trimming removed 1 base from V and 4 bases from J; junction bases left unmatched: 5. The CDR3 coding sequence is TGCGCCAGCAGCCAAGGCATTAGCGGGACAGAGACCCAGTACTTC. It specifies CASSQGISGTETQYF.

V usage is TRBV7-9 and J usage is TRBJ1-4; 7 nucleotides agree with TRBD1. The CDR3 covers 14 residues. Germline CDR1 and CDR2: SEHNR and FQNEAQ (reference sequence). V gave up 5 bases and J gave up 8 bases; unmatched junction bases: 8. CDR3 loop: CASSQGQVSEKLFF. CDR3 bases: TGTGCCAGCAGCCAAGGACAGGTATCCGAAAAACTGTTTTTT.

The genes are TRBV13 and TRBJ1-1, with no clear D. V dropped 5 bases and J dropped 1 base, with 8 bases sitting between them. Per germline, CDR1 PRHDT and CDR2 FYEKMQ (reference sequence). The CDR3 extends over 13 amino acids. CDR3 in amino acids: CASSRLANTEAFF. For the CDR3, the DNA is TGTGCCAGCAGCCGCTTGGCGAACACTGAAGCTTTCTTT. Combining the CDR3 with reference TRBV13 and TRBJ1-1 gives the whole variable domain AAGVIQSPRHLIKEKRETATLKCYPIPRHDTVYWYQQGPGQDPQFLISFYEKMQSDKGSIPDRFSAQQFSDYHSELNMSSLELGDSALYFCASSRLANTEAFFGQGTRLTVV.

The chain recombines TRBV6-5 with TRBJ2-1, with 7 bases aligning to TRBD2. Germline V gives CDR1 MNHEY, CDR2 SVGAGI. CDR3 size: 12 residues. V shed 10 bases and J 6 bases; nucleotides not matched to a gene: 6. The CDR3 protein is CAIARTSNEQFF. In DNA form, the CDR3 reads TGTGCCATCGCACGGACTAGCAATGAGCAGTTCTTC.

As to this clone: A junction end diverges from the germline sequence, so it may reflect a read error. The genes are TRBV7-7 and TRBJ2-1; 14 nucleotides agree with TRBD2. Germline values: CDR1 SSHAT, CDR2 FNYEAQ (reference sequence). The CDR3 covers 15 residues. The CDR3 sequence: CASSEGLAGGNEQFF. The CDR3 coding sequence is TGTGCTAGCAGCGAAGGACTAGCGGGAGGAAATGAGCAGTTCTTC. Full variable domain (rest looked up from reference TRBV7-7 and TRBJ2-1): GAGVSQSPRYKVTKRGQDVTLRCDPISSHATLYWYQQALGQGPEFLTYFNYEAQPDKSGLPSDRFSAERPEGSISTLTIQRTEQRDSAMYRCASSEGLAGGNEQFFGPGTRLTVL.

The chain joins TRBV5-1 to TRBJ2-7; TRBD1 is a possible D gene (6 bases). Germline loops: CDR1 SGHRS, CDR2 YFSETQ. V dropped 3 bases and J dropped 5 bases, with 15 bases sitting between them. CDR3 length: 14 amino acids. The CDR3 coding sequence is TGCGCCAGCAGCTCTAGGGGGTGGAACGACGAGCAGTACTTC. Its translation is CASSSRGWNDEQYF.

There are a few counts of this clone. The CDR3 nucleotides are TGTGCCAGTAGTCCGAAGGCAGGGCTATACATGAACACTGAAGCTTTCTTT. Translating gives CASSPKAGLYMNTEAFF. The chain recombines TRBV19 with TRBJ1-1; tentative D call: TRBD1 (5 bases). CDR1 is LNHDA and CDR2 is SQIVND in the germline V gene (reference sequence). This CDR3 has 17 amino acids. Trimming pared 5 bases from V and 0 bases from J, leaving 19 bases between.

The chain joins TRBV5-6 to TRBJ1-4; D gene unclear. V dropped 0 bases and J dropped 8 bases, with 11 bases sitting between them. Germline V gene data show CDR1 as SGHDT and CDR2 as YYEEEE. This CDR3 has 14 residues. CDR3 amino acids: CASSLGLRGEKLFF. The CDR3 DNA reads TGTGCCAGCAGCTTGGGCCTACGGGGAGAAAAACTGTTTTTT.

V gene TRBV12-3 or TRBV12-4 combines with J gene TRBJ2-1, with D possibly matching TRBD1 (6 bases). The CDR3 is 12 amino acids. Trimming left V 5 bases short and J 9 bases short, with 11 bases between. The DNA for the CDR3 is TGTGCCAGCAGTAACAGGGCTTTTGAGCAGTTCTTC. Protein sequence: CASSNRAFEQFF.

This clone was observed a handful of times. The gene calls are TRBV20-1 and TRBJ1-2; unclear D gene. Germline V gene data show CDR1 as DFQATT and CDR2 as SNEGSKA (reference sequence). The CDR3 contains 14 residues. Trimming left V 3 bases short and J 4 bases short, with 15 bases between. The DNA for the CDR3 is TGCAGTGCTAGTCCCGGAGGAGGGTTCTATGGCTACACCTTC. It codes for CSASPGGGFYGYTF.

The chain recombines TRBV7-2 with TRBJ1-3; tentatively, D is TRBD1 (5 bases). With 7 bases removed from V and 0 bases from J, the gap between germline ends came to 13 bases. The germline V gene has CDR1 SGHTA and CDR2 FQGNSA. This CDR3 has 15 amino acids. CDR3 nucleotide sequence: TGTGCCAGCAACGTCCGGGGGGGCTCTGGAAACACCATATATTTT. Translation: CASNVRGGSGNTIYF.

In DNA, the CDR3 is TGCGCCAGCCGGGGCTCTGGGGCCAACGTCCTGACTTTC. It translates to CASRGSGANVLTF. V is TRBV5-1 and J is TRBJ2-6; TRBD2 might be the D (5 bases). In germline, CDR1 is SGHRS, CDR2 YFSETQ. With 7 bases removed from V and 0 bases from J, the gap between germline ends came to 5 bases. The CDR3 loop spans 13 amino acids.

Only one count was recorded for this clone. This sequence joins TRBV13 and TRBJ2-7, with 7 bases identical to TRBD1. Germline CDR1 reads PRHDT; CDR2 reads FYEKMQ (reference sequence). V was clipped by 3 bases and J by 3 bases; unmatched bases: 2. The CDR3 is 13 amino acids. The CDR3 DNA reads TGTGCCAGCAGCTTGAGACAGGGCTACGAGCAGTACTTC. Amino acids: CASSLRQGYEQYF.

This chain joins TRBV6-5 and TRBJ1-2; the match to TRBD1 covers 7 bases. The length of the CDR3 is 13 residues. Germline CDR1 and CDR2: MNHEY and SVGAGI. V dropped 2 bases and J dropped 7; count of bases not matched to a gene: 4. CDR3 loop: CASSYGSGGGYTF. CDR3 nucleotide sequence: TGTGCCAGCAGTTACGGTTCAGGGGGTGGCTACACCTTC.

The chain employs TRBV5-5 and TRBJ2-3; tentative D call: TRBD2 (6 bases). This CDR3 comprises 15 residues. Trimming pared 4 bases from V and 1 base from J, leaving 13 bases between. Germline V lookup: CDR1 SGHKS, CDR2 YYEKEE (reference sequence). The CDR3: CASSPEGIRTDTQYF. For the CDR3, the DNA is TGTGCCAGCAGCCCGGAGGGGATCCGCACAGATACGCAGTATTTT.

The gene calls are TRBV6-6 and TRBJ2-7; the D gene is possibly TRBD2 (6 bases). The V and J ends lost 8 bases and 4 bases respectively, with 12 bases between them. CDR1 is MNHNY and CDR2 is SVGAGI in the germline V gene (reference sequence). The CDR3 is made up of 12 amino acids. In nucleotides, the CDR3 is TGTGCCAGCGGCCACGGGGGTTACGAGCAGTACTTC. Its protein product is CASGHGGYEQYF.

The chain links TRBV28 to TRBJ2-7, with 9 bases that match TRBD1. The CDR3 spans 12 residues. The germline V gene encodes CDR1 MDHEN and CDR2 SYDVKM. V lost 8 bases to trimming and J lost 6 bases; unmatched junction nucleotides: 5. CDR3 DNA: TGTGCCAGCGTCGGGACAGGGCCCGAGCAGTACTTC. Encoded protein: CASVGTGPEQYF.

The chain carries TRBV19 and TRBJ1-5; TRBD1 matches at 7 bases. Germline loops: CDR1 LNHDA, CDR2 SQIVND (reference sequence). The V and J ends lost 4 bases and 4 bases, in that order; junction bases with no gene match: 10. The CDR3 spans 16 residues. CDR3 sequence: CASSRQFRDSNQPQHF. In DNA, the CDR3 is TGTGCCAGTAGTAGACAATTCCGGGACAGTAATCAGCCCCAGCATTTT.